This entry lists 25 T cell receptor beta chains sequenced from one sample in a study of blood T cell repertoires in COVID-19. Here immunoSEQ multiplex PCR was the method, and the copy in TCRdb shows in-frame clones only, minus some. This sample has about 380,000 clones, with nearly 90% found just once. The sequenced sample consisted of peripheral blood. The receptors derive from a man younger than 35 with active or convalescent COVID-19.

In its sample, this clone was seen once. The chain uses TRBV19 and TRBJ2-1; D is unclear. Trimming took off 0 bases at V and 8 bases at J, with 8 bases between the two ends. The CDR3 extends over 13 amino acids. Germline V gene data show CDR1 as LNHDA and CDR2 as SQIVND (reference sequence). The CDR3 DNA is TGTGCCAGTAGTATAGACTACCGCGATGAGCAGTTCTTC. It is translated as CASSIDYRDEQFF. Based on the CDR3 plus reference TRBV19 and TRBJ2-1, the full variable domain is DGGITQSPKYLFRKEGQNVTLSCEQNLNHDAMYWYRQDPGQGLRLIYYSQIVNDFQKGDIAEGYSVSREKKESFPLTVTSAQKNPTAFYLCASSIDYRDEQFFGPGTRLTVL.

There are a few counts of this clone. The chain is built from TRBV5-1 and TRBJ1-2; tentatively, D is TRBD1 (6 bases). The CDR3 covers 15 residues. Germline CDR1 reads SGHRS; CDR2 reads YFSETQ. V shed 0 bases and J shed 4 bases, with 13 bases lying between them. The DNA for the CDR3 is TGCGCCAGCAGCTTGGAAACAGGGTCGGGCTATGGCTACACCTTC. This codes for CASSLETGSGYGYTF.

The chain has TRBV7-3 and TRBJ2-5; the match to TRBD2 covers 9 bases. Germline V gives CDR1 SGHTA, CDR2 FQGTGA. Unmatched junction bases numbered 16, after V lost 3 bases and J lost 5 bases. This CDR3 contains 18 residues. The CDR3 reads CASSFKVIPSGDDETQYF. As DNA, the CDR3 is TGTGCCAGCAGCTTCAAGGTAATCCCTAGCGGGGATGATGAGACCCAGTACTTC.

The chain combines TRBV6-4 with TRBJ1-1; TRBD1 is a possible D gene (6 bases). Germline V gene data show CDR1 as MRHNA and CDR2 as SNTAGT. This CDR3 spans 13 amino acids. V lost 6 bases and J 5 bases, leaving 13 bases between the germline ends. The CDR3 here is CASRQGRGTEAFF. The CDR3 bases are TGTGCCAGCAGACAGGGAAGGGGTACTGAAGCTTTCTTT.

V is TRBV5-4 and J is TRBJ2-5; 12 nucleotides line up with TRBD1. The CDR3 loop spans 18 amino acids. V lost 1 base, J lost 5 bases, and 12 bases stayed unmatched. CDR1 SGHNT and CDR2 YYREEE come from the germline V gene (reference sequence). In DNA, the CDR3 is TGTGCCAGCAGCTTGCCCAAGCCCGGGACAGGGGGCTTGGAGACCCAGTACTTC. Protein product: CASSLPKPGTGGLETQYF.

This rearrangement joins TRBV11-2 to TRBJ1-5, with D uncertain. This CDR3 region has 14 residues. The V end lost 2 bases, the J end lost 0 bases, and 5 bases lay between the germline ends. Germline V gene lookup returns CDR1 SGHAT and CDR2 FQNNGV. CDR3 in amino acids: CASSLHYSNQPQHF. As DNA, the CDR3 is TGTGCCAGCAGCTTACACTATAGCAATCAGCCCCAGCATTTT.

CDR3 DNA: TGTGCCAGCAGTCGCGACAAACCTTGGGAGCAGTACTTC. Amino acids: CASSRDKPWEQYF. This sequence joins TRBV6-2 or TRBV6-3 and TRBJ2-7; D gene uncertain. V was cut by 5 bases and J by 7 bases, with 15 bases left in between. Germline CDR1 is MNHEY and CDR2 is SVGEGT. The CDR3 extends over 13 amino acids.

About this clone itself: A read error may produce the germline difference seen at one junction end. The chain joins TRBV14 to TRBJ1-4; the match to TRBD1 covers 7 bases. Per germline, CDR1 SGHDN and CDR2 FVKESK. The CDR3 has 14 residues. CDR3 DNA: TGTGCCAGCAGCCTCGGGACAGTCCCCTTTACAAAGATTTTT. It encodes CASSLGTVPFTKIF.

The chain is built from TRBV20-1 and TRBJ1-2, with no clear D. Germline V gene data show CDR1 as DFQATT and CDR2 as SNEGSKA (reference sequence). This CDR3 contains 11 residues. Trimming cost V 1 base and J 3 bases, with 3 bases left between them. CDR3 in amino acids: CSARGDYGYTF. The CDR3 DNA reads TGCAGTGCTAGAGGAGACTATGGCTACACCTTC.

The chain carries TRBV6-5 and TRBJ1-4; TRBD1 might be the D (5 bases). The CDR3 runs to 16 residues. Germline V gene lookup returns CDR1 MNHEY and CDR2 SVGAGI. V was pared by 1 base and J by 8 bases, with 17 bases between. DNA for the CDR3: TGTGCCAGCAGTTACTTCACGCCGGGGAGGGACGAAAAACTGTTTTTT. It is translated as CASSYFTPGRDEKLFF.

The chain uses TRBV3-1 (or the pseudogene TRBV3-2) and TRBJ2-7; TRBD2 agrees at 11 bases. Trimming removed 4 bases from V and 0 bases from J; junction bases left unmatched: 8. The germline V gene encodes CDR1 LGHDT and CDR2 YNNKEL (reference sequence). CDR3 length equals 17 residues. CDR3 loop: CASSPSPGLADSYEQYF. Written as DNA, the CDR3 is TGTGCCAGCAGCCCTTCACCGGGACTAGCGGACTCCTACGAGCAGTACTTC.

The chain has TRBV2 and TRBJ2-7; 14 bases are shared with TRBD2. The V gene's germline CDR1 is SNHLY and CDR2 FYNNEI. The CDR3 is 16 residues long. With 1 base clipped from V and 4 bases from J, the junction kept 3 bases outside the gene matches. This CDR3 is CASSEDGTSGSYEQYF. Here the CDR3 DNA reads TGTGCCAGCAGTGAAGATGGGACTAGCGGGAGTTACGAGCAGTACTTC. The full variable domain, rest sourced from reference TRBV2 and TRBJ2-7, is EPEVTQTPSHQVTQMGQEVILRCVPISNHLYFYWYRQILGQKVEFLVSFYNNEISEKSEIFDDQFSVERPDGSNFTLKIRSTKLEDSAMYFCASSEDGTSGSYEQYFGPGTRLTVT.

The rearrangement joins TRBV7-2 to TRBJ1-2; TRBD1 is a possible D gene (5 bases). This CDR3 spans 12 amino acids. Germline V gene data show CDR1 as SGHTA and CDR2 as FQGNSA. The V end was cut by 5 bases, the J end by 4 bases, with 8 bases between. Here the CDR3 DNA reads TGTGCCAGCAGCCCGGGGGGCTATGGCTACACCTTC. Protein: CASSPGGYGYTF.

The J gene is TRBJ2-3, the V gene TRBV27; 10 bases align to TRBD2. The CDR3 consists of 16 residues. J was trimmed by 2 bases and V by 5 bases; bases with no gene match: 7. CDR1 and CDR2 (germline): MNHEY, SMNVEV (reference sequence). DNA of the CDR3: TGTGCCAGCAGTCTCAGCGGGAGGGCCACCACAGATACGCAGTATTTT. Its protein product is CASSLSGRATTDTQYF.

The chain carries TRBV9 and TRBJ2-3; no clear D. The V gene's germline CDR1 is SGDLS and CDR2 YYNGEE. V shed 4 bases and J shed 4 bases, with 10 bases lying between them. The CDR3 spans 13 residues. For the CDR3, the DNA is TGTGCCAGCAGCACCTCGGTCCCAGATACGCAGTATTTT. The encoded protein is CASSTSVPDTQYF.

This rearrangement joins TRBV14 to TRBJ1-2; unclear D gene. The CDR3 is made up of 14 amino acids. Germline CDR1 and CDR2: SGHDN and FVKESK. The V and J ends lost 2 bases and 3 bases respectively, with 10 bases between them. CDR3 in amino acids: CASSQYPGYYGYTF. CDR3 nucleotide sequence: TGTGCCAGCAGCCAATATCCAGGATACTATGGCTACACCTTC. Together with reference TRBV14 and TRBJ1-2, the CDR3 gives the full variable domain: EAGVTQFPSHSVIEKGQTVTLRCDPISGHDNLYWYRRVMGKEIKFLLHFVKESKQDESGMPNNRFLAERTGGTYSTLKVQPAELEDSGVYFCASSQYPGYYGYTFGSGTRLTVV.

V gene TRBV7-9 combines with J gene TRBJ2-7; no firm D call. V lost 0 bases, J lost 0 bases, and 6 bases lay in between. The CDR3 has 14 amino acids. Per germline, CDR1 SEHNR and CDR2 FQNEAQ (reference sequence). The CDR3 DNA reads as TGTGCCAGCAGCTTAGCCCTTCTCTCCTACGAGCAGTACTTC. It codes for CASSLALLSYEQYF.

This sequence joins TRBV7-2 and TRBJ1-1; TRBD1 might be the D (5 bases). The CDR3 has 15 amino acids. Germline-derived CDR1 and CDR2 are SGHTA and FQGNSA. Trimming left V 4 bases short and J 1 base short, with 13 bases between. In nucleotides, the CDR3 is TGTGCCAGCAGCTCGTCGGACACCCGGAACACTGAAGCTTTCTTT. As protein: CASSSSDTRNTEAFF.

Worth noting for this clone: At the DNA level, this CDR3 is encoded by other sequences in the same sample as well. V gene TRBV4-3 combines with J gene TRBJ2-1; the match to TRBD2 covers 11 bases. The CDR3 is made up of 17 amino acids. V shed 0 bases and J 6 bases; nucleotides not matched to a gene: 7. The V gene's germline CDR1 is LGHNA and CDR2 YSLEER. The CDR3 loop is CASSQDRGTSGGNEQFF. CDR3 bases: TGCGCCAGCAGCCAAGATCGGGGAACTAGCGGGGGCAATGAGCAGTTCTTC.

The V gene is TRBV7-2, the J gene TRBJ1-4, with D perhaps TRBD1 (5 bases). V was clipped by 3 bases and J by 8 bases, with 13 bases between them. The germline gives CDR1 SGHTA, CDR2 FQGNSA. This CDR3 is built from 14 residues. The CDR3 here is CASSLRGGREKLFF. The CDR3 bases are TGTGCCAGCAGCTTGCGGGGCGGACGAGAAAAACTGTTTTTT.

The gene calls are TRBV25-1 and TRBJ2-7, with D maybe TRBD2 (5 bases). Germline CDR1 MGHDK, CDR2 SYGVNS. The CDR3 totals 12 residues. V lost 4 bases and J 6 bases, leaving 10 bases between the germline ends. CDR3 loop: CASSGGSREQYF. The CDR3 DNA follows: TGTGCCAGCAGTGGAGGGTCTCGCGAGCAGTACTTC.

This chain uses TRBV7-9 with TRBJ1-3; D is perhaps TRBD1 (6 bases). The germline CDR1 and CDR2 sequences are SEHNR and FQNEAQ (reference sequence). The germline V and J ends were trimmed by 6 bases and 4 bases, with 13 bases remaining between them. This CDR3 region has 14 residues. The CDR3 reads CASSYREYGNTIYF. For the CDR3, the DNA is TGTGCCAGCAGTTACAGGGAGTACGGAAACACCATATATTTT.

This clone appeared a single time. This chain uses TRBV24-1 with TRBJ1-2; D is uncertain. The CDR3 consists of 11 residues. The V and J ends lost 5 bases and 5 bases respectively, with 5 bases between them. The germline CDR1 and CDR2 sequences are KGHDR and SFDVKD. The DNA of the CDR3 is TGTGCCACCAGTGGCGGGTATGGCTACACCTTC. This translates into CATSGGYGYTF.

The gene calls are TRBV28 and TRBJ1-1; 9 nucleotides align to TRBD1. J was trimmed by 3 bases and V by 5 bases; bases with no gene match: 7. The CDR3 is 15 residues long. CDR1 is MDHEN, CDR2 SYDVKM, per germline. The CDR3 spells CASSVTGGIDTEAFF. The CDR3 region has the DNA TGTGCCAGCAGTGTCACAGGGGGCATTGACACTGAAGCTTTCTTT.

V is TRBV5-6 and J is TRBJ2-3; D may be TRBD2 (6 bases). Trimming removed 4 bases at V and 5 bases at J, with 17 bases between. Germline V gene sequence: CDR1 SGHDT, CDR2 YYEEEE. There are 15 residues in the CDR3. The CDR3 nucleotides read TGTGCCAGCAGCCAAGGACTAATCGCCGTAGATACGCAGTATTTT. Amino acid sequence: CASSQGLIAVDTQYF.